These T cell receptor beta chains were read from a single sample in a study of blood T cell repertoires in COVID-19. Produced via immunoSEQ multiplex PCR; TCRdb's table is partial and in-frame only. The sample gives 100,000 to 150,000 clones, approximately 80% of which show up once; around 4.1% is in the top ten. What was sequenced was peripheral blood. The receptor set was obtained from a woman aged 50 to 65 with acute or convalescent COVID-19. Both conserved end residues are part of each CDR3. The D gene is left open where the match is weak. Clone size is stated in some rows and not others, as once, few, many or a class when expanded.

CASRGTSGTTGELFF	TGTGCCAGCAGGGGGACTAGCGGGACGACCGGGGAGCTGTTTTTT	.	TRBD2	TRBV2	TRBJ2-2
CASSPDRGTPGKLFF	TGTGCCAGCAGCCCGGACAGGGGAACCCCAGGAAAACTGTTTTTT	.	TRBD1	TRBV5-4	TRBJ1-4
CASSKAAGGPYNEQFF	TGCGCCAGCAGTAAGGCGGCGGGGGGACCCTACAATGAGCAGTTCTTC	.	TRBD2	TRBV5-1	TRBJ2-1
CASIEGRGGGQPQHF	TGTGCCAGCATTGAGGGCAGGGGTGGAGGACAGCCCCAGCATTTT	.	.	TRBV2	TRBJ1-5
CASSVRLGEKLFF	TGTGCCAGCAGTGTGAGGTTGGGTGAAAAACTGTTTTTT	.	.	TRBV2	TRBJ1-4
CASSLTGEANQPQHF	TGTGCCAGCAGCTTGACAGGGGAGGCCAATCAGCCCCAGCATTTT	.	TRBD1	TRBV7-3	TRBJ1-5
CASSESGIEQYF	TGTGCCAGCAGTGAATCAGGGATCGAGCAGTACTTC	.	.	TRBV2	TRBJ2-7
CASSQTQGVEEQYF	TGTGCCAGCAGCCAAACACAGGGGGTTGAGGAGCAGTACTTC	.	TRBD1	TRBV3-1/TRBV3-2	TRBJ2-7
CASSLTRDRFSNQPQHF	TGTGCCAGCAGTTTAACCCGGGACAGGTTTTCCAATCAGCCCCAGCATTTT	few	TRBD1	TRBV28	TRBJ1-5
CASSKAGLSYNEQFF	TGTGCCAGCAGCAAAGCGGGACTCTCCTACAATGAGCAGTTCTTC	.	TRBD2	TRBV3-1/TRBV3-2	TRBJ2-1
CAWKVSGGYEQYF	TGTGCCTGGAAAGTATCGGGGGGCTACGAGCAGTACTTC	.	TRBD2	TRBV30	TRBJ2-7
CATQGEGSGSPLHF	TGTGCCACTCAAGGGGAGGGTTCGGGGTCACCCCTCCACTTT	.	.	TRBV19	TRBJ1-6